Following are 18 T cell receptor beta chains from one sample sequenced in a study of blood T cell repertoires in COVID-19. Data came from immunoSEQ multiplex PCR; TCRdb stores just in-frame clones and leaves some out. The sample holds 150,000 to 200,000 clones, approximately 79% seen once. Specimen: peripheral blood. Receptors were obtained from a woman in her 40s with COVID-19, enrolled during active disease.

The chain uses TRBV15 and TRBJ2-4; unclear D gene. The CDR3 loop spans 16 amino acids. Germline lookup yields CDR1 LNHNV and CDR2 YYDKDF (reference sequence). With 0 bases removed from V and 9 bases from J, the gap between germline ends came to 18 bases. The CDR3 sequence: CATSRDLLGRVGIQYF. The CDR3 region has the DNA TGTGCCACCAGCAGAGATCTTCTAGGCAGAGTAGGCATTCAGTACTTC.

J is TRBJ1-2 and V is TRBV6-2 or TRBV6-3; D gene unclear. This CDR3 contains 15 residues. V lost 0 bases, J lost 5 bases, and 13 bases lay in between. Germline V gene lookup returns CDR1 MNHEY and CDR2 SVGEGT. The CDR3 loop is CASSYSGPDLYGYTF. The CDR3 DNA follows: TGTGCCAGCAGTTACTCGGGCCCGGATCTTTATGGCTACACCTTC.

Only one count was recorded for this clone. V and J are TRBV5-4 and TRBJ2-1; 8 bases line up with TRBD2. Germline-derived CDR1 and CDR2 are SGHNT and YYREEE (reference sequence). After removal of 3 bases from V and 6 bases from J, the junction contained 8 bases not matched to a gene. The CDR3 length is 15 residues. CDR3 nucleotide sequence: TGTGCCAGCAGCTACGGACTAGCAGAGATCAATGAGCAGTTCTTC. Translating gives CASSYGLAEINEQFF.

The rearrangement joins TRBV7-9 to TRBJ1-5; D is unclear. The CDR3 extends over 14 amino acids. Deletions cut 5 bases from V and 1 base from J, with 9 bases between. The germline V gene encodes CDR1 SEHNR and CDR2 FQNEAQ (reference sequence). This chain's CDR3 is CASSLAGSNQPQHF. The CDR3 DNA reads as TGTGCCAGCAGCCTTGCAGGAAGCAATCAGCCCCAGCATTTT.

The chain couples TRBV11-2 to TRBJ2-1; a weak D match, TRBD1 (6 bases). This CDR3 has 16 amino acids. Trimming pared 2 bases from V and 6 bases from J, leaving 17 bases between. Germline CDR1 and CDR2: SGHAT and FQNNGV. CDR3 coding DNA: TGTGCCAGCAGCTTACAGGGGACAATGAGGATCAATGAGCAGTTCTTC. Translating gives CASSLQGTMRINEQFF.

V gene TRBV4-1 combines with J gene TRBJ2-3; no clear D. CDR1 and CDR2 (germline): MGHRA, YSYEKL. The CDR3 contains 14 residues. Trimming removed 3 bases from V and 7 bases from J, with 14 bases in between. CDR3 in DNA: TGCGCCAGCAGCCAGGAGCTACCCCCCCATACGCAGTATTTT. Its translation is CASSQELPPHTQYF.

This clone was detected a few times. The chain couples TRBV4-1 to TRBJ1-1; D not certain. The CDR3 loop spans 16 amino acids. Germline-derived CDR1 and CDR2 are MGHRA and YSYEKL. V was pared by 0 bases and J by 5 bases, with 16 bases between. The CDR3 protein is CASSQDPHGPGTEAFF. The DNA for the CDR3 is TGCGCCAGCAGCCAAGATCCACATGGACCGGGGACTGAAGCTTTCTTT.

The CDR3 nucleotides are TGTGCCAGCAGCCTTACAGGACAGGGAGGGTACGAGCAGTACTTC. Translating gives CASSLTGQGGYEQYF. V and J are TRBV3-1 (or the pseudogene TRBV3-2) and TRBJ2-7, with a weak D call TRBD1 (8 bases). Trimming removed 4 bases at V and 4 bases at J, with 17 bases between. The length of the CDR3 is 15 residues. CDR1 and CDR2 (germline): LGHDT, YNNKEL (reference sequence).

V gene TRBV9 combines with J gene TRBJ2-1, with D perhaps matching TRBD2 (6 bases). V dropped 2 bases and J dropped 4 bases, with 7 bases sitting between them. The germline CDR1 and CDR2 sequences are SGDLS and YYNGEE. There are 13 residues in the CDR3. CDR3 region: CASSVREYNEQFF. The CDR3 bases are TGTGCCAGCAGCGTGCGGGAATACAATGAGCAGTTCTTC. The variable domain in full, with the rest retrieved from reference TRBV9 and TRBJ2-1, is DSGVTQTPKHLITATGQRVTLRCSPRSGDLSVYWYQQSLDQGLQFLIQYYNGEERAKGNILERFSAQQFPDLHSELNLSSLELGDSALYFCASSVREYNEQFFGPGTRLTVL.

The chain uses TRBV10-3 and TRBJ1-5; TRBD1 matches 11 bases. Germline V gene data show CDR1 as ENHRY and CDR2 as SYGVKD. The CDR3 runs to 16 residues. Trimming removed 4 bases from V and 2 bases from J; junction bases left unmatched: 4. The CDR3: CAISGTGGVGNQPQHF. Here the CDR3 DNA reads TGTGCCATCAGTGGGACAGGGGGCGTAGGCAATCAGCCCCAGCATTTT.

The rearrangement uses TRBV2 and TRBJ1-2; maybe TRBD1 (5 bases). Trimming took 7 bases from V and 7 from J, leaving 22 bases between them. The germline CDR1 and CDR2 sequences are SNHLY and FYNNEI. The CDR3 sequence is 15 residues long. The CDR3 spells CASTSSHRILGGYTF. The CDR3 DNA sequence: TGTGCCAGCACCTCTTCGCACAGGATATTAGGTGGCTACACCTTC.

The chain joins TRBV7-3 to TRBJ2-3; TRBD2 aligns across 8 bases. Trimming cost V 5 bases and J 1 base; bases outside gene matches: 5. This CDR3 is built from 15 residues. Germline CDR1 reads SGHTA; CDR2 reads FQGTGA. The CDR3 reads CASSPGGVGTDTQYF. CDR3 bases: TGTGCCAGCAGCCCCGGGGGGGTCGGCACAGATACGCAGTATTTT.

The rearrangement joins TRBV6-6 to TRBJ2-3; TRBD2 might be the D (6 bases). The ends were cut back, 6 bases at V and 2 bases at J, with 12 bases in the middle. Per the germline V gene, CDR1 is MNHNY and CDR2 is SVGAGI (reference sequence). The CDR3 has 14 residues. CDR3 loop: CASRTAGFTDTQYF. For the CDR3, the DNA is TGTGCCAGCAGGACAGCGGGTTTCACAGATACGCAGTATTTT.

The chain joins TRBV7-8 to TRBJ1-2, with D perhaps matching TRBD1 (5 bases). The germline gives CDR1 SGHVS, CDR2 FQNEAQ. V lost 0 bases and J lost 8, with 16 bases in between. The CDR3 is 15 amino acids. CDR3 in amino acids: CASSLARQGGYGYTF. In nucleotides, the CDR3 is TGTGCCAGCAGCTTAGCCCGGCAGGGAGGGTACGGCTACACCTTC.

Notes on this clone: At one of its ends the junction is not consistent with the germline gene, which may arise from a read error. The CDR3 DNA sequence: TGTGCCAGCGCTCTCATGAACACCGAAGCTTTCTTT. Its translation is CASALMNTEAFF. The V and J genes are TRBV11-2 and TRBJ1-1; D is ambiguous. Germline V lookup: CDR1 SGHAT, CDR2 FQNNGV. This CDR3 contains 12 residues.

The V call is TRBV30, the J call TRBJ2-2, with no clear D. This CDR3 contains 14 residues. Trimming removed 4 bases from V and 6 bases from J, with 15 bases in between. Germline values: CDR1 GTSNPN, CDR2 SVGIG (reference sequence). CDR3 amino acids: CAWIQPRRAGELFF. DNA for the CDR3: TGTGCCTGGATCCAACCAAGACGGGCCGGGGAGCTGTTTTTT.

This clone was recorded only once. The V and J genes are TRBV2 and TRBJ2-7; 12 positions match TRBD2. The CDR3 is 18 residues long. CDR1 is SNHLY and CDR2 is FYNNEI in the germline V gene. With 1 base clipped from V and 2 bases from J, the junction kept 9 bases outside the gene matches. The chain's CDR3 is CASSEEPGLAGPPYEQYV. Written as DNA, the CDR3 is TGTGCCAGCAGTGAAGAACCGGGACTAGCGGGCCCCCCCTACGAGCAGTACGTC.

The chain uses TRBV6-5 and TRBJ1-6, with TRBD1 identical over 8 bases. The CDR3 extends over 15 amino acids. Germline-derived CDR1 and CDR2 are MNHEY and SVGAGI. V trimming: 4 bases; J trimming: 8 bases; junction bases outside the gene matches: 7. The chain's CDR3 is CASSWTGPYDSPLHF. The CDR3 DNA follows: TGTGCCAGCAGTTGGACAGGGCCGTATGATTCACCCCTCCACTTT.